Listed below are T cell receptor beta chains from one sample, sequenced in a study of cytomegalovirus exposure and HLA in healthy donors. Libraries were prepared by immunoSEQ multiplex PCR; TCRdb keeps only in-frame clonotypes and omits some of them. Among about 65,000 clones listed, 60% to 80% were seen once. The specimen sequenced was PBMCs. The receptors stem from a man aged 25-40 years in good health and CMV-seronegative. Both conserved end residues are part of each CDR3. A D gene is named only where the DNA matches it firmly. Clone size is stated in some rows and not others, as once, few, many or a class when expanded.

J: TRBJ1-2
V: TRBV2
size: few
length: 12
D: TRBD1
DNA: TGTGCCACCCTGGGACAGGGCTATGGCTACACCTTC
CDR3: CATLGQGYGYTF

J: TRBJ2-5
V: TRBV6-5
size: once
length: 14
D: NA
DNA: TGTGCCAGCAAAGGTACAGGGAAAATTGGGACCCAGTACTTC
CDR3: CASKGTGKIGTQYF

J: TRBJ1-5
V: TRBV6-1
size: NA
length: 15
D: NA
DNA: TGTGCCAGCAGTGATGTCTGGGGGGGCAATCAGCCCCAGCATTTT
CDR3: CASSDVWGGNQPQHF

J: TRBJ2-3
V: TRBV1
size: NA
length: 17
D: NA
DNA: TGCACCAGCAGCCAGGCCGGGACAGGGGGCATTCAAGATACGCAGTATTTT
CDR3: CTSSQAGTGGIQDTQYF

J: TRBJ2-7
V: TRBV20-1
size: NA
length: 11
D: NA
DNA: TGCAGTGCTAGACAGGGTAGACAGCAGTACTTC
CDR3: CSARQGRQQYF

J: TRBJ1-5
V: TRBV5-6
size: few
length: 12
D: NA
DNA: TGTGCCAGCAGTTCAGGTGGACAGCCCCAGCATTTT
CDR3: CASSSGGQPQHF

J: TRBJ1-1
V: TRBV6-5
size: once
length: 13
D: NA
DNA: TGTGCCAGCAGGCGATCAAGGAACACTGAAGCTTTCTTT
CDR3: CASRRSRNTEAFF

J: TRBJ2-1
V: TRBV29-1
size: NA
length: 16
D: TRBD2
DNA: TGCAGCGTTGTGGCGGACGGGACTAGCGGGGGAGGTGAGCAGTTCTTC
CDR3: CSVVADGTSGGGEQFF

J: TRBJ2-6
V: TRBV5-6
size: NA
length: 15
D: NA
DNA: TGTGCCAGCAGCTTCAGAACCTCTGGGGCCAACGTCCTGACTTTC
CDR3: CASSFRTSGANVLTF

J: TRBJ2-6
V: TRBV29-1
size: NA
length: 12
D: NA
DNA: TGCAGCGTAGACACTGGGGCCAACGTCCTGACTTTC
CDR3: CSVDTGANVLTF

J: TRBJ2-7
V: TRBV7-2
size: NA
length: 14
D: TRBD2
DNA: TGTGCCAGCAGCAAAGCGGGGGAATCCTACGAGCAGTACTTC
CDR3: CASSKAGESYEQYF

J: TRBJ2-7
V: TRBV5-6
size: NA
length: 13
D: NA
DNA: TGTGCCAGCAGCTTATCGTCCAGCTACGAGCAGTACTTC
CDR3: CASSLSSSYEQYF

J: TRBJ2-7
V: TRBV2
size: few
length: 15
D: TRBD1
DNA: TGTGCCAGCAGTGACGCGTCGACAGGGGTCTACGAGCAGTACTTC
CDR3: CASSDASTGVYEQYF

J: TRBJ2-3
V: TRBV13
size: few
length: 12
D: NA
DNA: TGTGCCAGCAGCTCGGAGGGCGATACGCAGTATTTT
CDR3: CASSSEGDTQYF

J: TRBJ2-1
V: TRBV2
size: few
length: 11
D: NA
DNA: TGTGCCAGCAGTTCAATTAATGAGCAGTTCTTC
CDR3: CASSSINEQFF

J: TRBJ2-7
V: TRBV7-8
size: NA
length: 15
D: NA
DNA: TGTGCCAGCAGCTTGCTCCGACTAACCTTCCACGAGCAGTACTTC
CDR3: CASSLLRLTFHEQYF

J: TRBJ2-2
V: TRBV11-1
size: once
length: 15
D: TRBD1
DNA: TGTGCCAGCAGCTCCAGGACAGGGCGCACCGGGGAGCTGTTTTTT
CDR3: CASSSRTGRTGELFF

J: TRBJ2-7
V: TRBV14
size: NA
length: 18
D: NA
DNA: TGTGCCAGCAGCCAATCCGGGAGAGGGACGGTCTATTCCTACGAGCAGTACTTC
CDR3: CASSQSGRGTVYSYEQYF

J: TRBJ1-1
V: TRBV4-2
size: NA
length: 15
D: TRBD1
DNA: TGTGCCAGCAGCCAGGTGGGACAGGGGGACGAAAAGGCTTTCTTT
CDR3: CASSQVGQGDEKAFF

J: TRBJ2-5
V: TRBV11-2
size: NA
length: 17
D: NA
DNA: TGTGCCAGCAGCTTAGGTGGACTACCAACCATCCAAGAGACCCAGTACTTC
CDR3: CASSLGGLPTIQETQYF

J: TRBJ1-5
V: TRBV19
size: NA
length: 15
D: TRBD1
DNA: TGTGCCAGTAATAGTGGACAGGCTAGCAATCAGCCCCAGCATTTT
CDR3: CASNSGQASNQPQHF

J: TRBJ2-7
V: TRBV27
size: few
length: 13
D: NA
DNA: TGTGCCAGCAGAGGTACAGGGGGGGTCGAGCAGTACTTC
CDR3: CASRGTGGVEQYF

J: TRBJ2-2
V: TRBV2
size: NA
length: 15
D: NA
DNA: TGTGCCAGCAGGGTCCGGGGGATTAACACCGGGGAGCTGTTTTTT
CDR3: CASRVRGINTGELFF

J: TRBJ1-4
V: TRBV30
size: NA
length: 11
D: NA
DNA: TGTGCCTGGAGTGTAGAGGAAAAACTGTTTTTT
CDR3: CAWSVEEKLFF

J: TRBJ2-3
V: TRBV7-7
size: NA
length: 15
D: TRBD2
DNA: TGTGCCAGCAGCTTATCTCCGGGGGGGACAGATACGCAGTATTTT
CDR3: CASSLSPGGTDTQYF

J: TRBJ1-3
V: TRBV9
size: NA
length: 12
D: NA
DNA: TGTGCCAGCAGCGCTCAGGGAAACACCATATATTTT
CDR3: CASSAQGNTIYF

J: TRBJ2-1
V: TRBV29-1
size: once
length: 14
D: TRBD1
DNA: TGCAGCGTTGAGTTGGGACAGATTAACAATGAGCAGTTCTTC
CDR3: CSVELGQINNEQFF

J: TRBJ2-7
V: TRBV27
size: NA
length: 14
D: NA
DNA: TGTGCCAGCAGTATACAGGGGGGGTCCTACGAGCAGTACTTC
CDR3: CASSIQGGSYEQYF

J: TRBJ1-1
V: TRBV11-2
size: NA
length: 16
D: TRBD1
DNA: TGTGCCAGCAGCCTAACCCCACAGGGGATGAACACTGAAGCTTTCTTT
CDR3: CASSLTPQGMNTEAFF

J: TRBJ1-2
V: TRBV29-1
size: NA
length: 13
D: TRBD1
DNA: TGCAGCGTCCGCGGGACAGCTAACTATGGCTACACCTTC
CDR3: CSVRGTANYGYTF

J: TRBJ1-5
V: TRBV2
size: NA
length: 13
D: NA
DNA: TGTGCCAGCAGGCGACAGGAAAATCAGCCCCAGCATTTT
CDR3: CASRRQENQPQHF

J: TRBJ2-3
V: TRBV6-4
size: few
length: 14
D: NA
DNA: TGTGCCAGCAGTGACGGCGGGACTACAGATACGCAGTATTTT
CDR3: CASSDGGTTDTQYF

J: TRBJ1-4
V: TRBV7-9
size: NA
length: 13
D: NA
DNA: TGTGCCAGCAGCTTCGGCGGGAATGAAAAACTGTTTTTT
CDR3: CASSFGGNEKLFF

J: TRBJ1-1
V: TRBV7-2
size: NA
length: 15
D: NA
DNA: TGTGCCAGCAGCTATGGGCCGGTACCGAACACTGAAGCTTTCTTT
CDR3: CASSYGPVPNTEAFF

J: TRBJ2-7
V: TRBV13
size: NA
length: 13
D: NA
DNA: TGTGCCAGCAGCCCGAGAGGGAACGCCGAGCAGTACTTC
CDR3: CASSPRGNAEQYF

J: TRBJ2-1
V: TRBV11-3
size: NA
length: 15
D: TRBD2
DNA: TGTGCCAGCAGCTCCGGCGGGCGGGGGGGCAATGAGCAGTTCTTC
CDR3: CASSSGGRGGNEQFF

J: TRBJ2-3
V: TRBV7-2
size: NA
length: 15
D: TRBD2
DNA: TGTGCCAGCAGCTTTGCAGCGGGGGCCACAGATACGCAGTATTTT
CDR3: CASSFAAGATDTQYF

J: TRBJ1-5
V: TRBV19
size: NA
length: 16
D: NA
DNA: TGTGCCAGTAACAAATCCCCAGGGAACGAGGCTCAGCCCCAGCATTTT
CDR3: CASNKSPGNEAQPQHF

J: TRBJ2-3
V: TRBV29-1
size: NA
length: 18
D: TRBD2
DNA: TGCAGCGCCGAGGGACTAGCGGGGGGTTCCGTTAGCACAGATACGCAGTATTTT
CDR3: CSAEGLAGGSVSTDTQYF